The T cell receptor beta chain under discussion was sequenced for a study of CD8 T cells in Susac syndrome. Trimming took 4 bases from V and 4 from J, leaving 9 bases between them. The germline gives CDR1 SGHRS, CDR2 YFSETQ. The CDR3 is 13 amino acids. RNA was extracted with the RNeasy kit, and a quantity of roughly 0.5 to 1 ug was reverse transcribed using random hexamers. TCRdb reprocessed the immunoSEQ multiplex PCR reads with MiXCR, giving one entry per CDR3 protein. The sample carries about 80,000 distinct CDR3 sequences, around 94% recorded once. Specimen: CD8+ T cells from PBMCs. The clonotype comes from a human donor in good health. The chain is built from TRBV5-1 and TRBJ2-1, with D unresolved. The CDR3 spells CASSDMGYNEQFF. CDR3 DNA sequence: TGCGCCAGCAGCGATATGGGTTACAATGAGCAGTTCTTC.